This T cell receptor beta chain emerged from a study of shared clonotypes between healthy human individuals. This CDR3 has 12 amino acids. V lost 10 bases, J lost 7 bases, and 14 bases lay in between. CDR1 and CDR2 (germline): ENHRY, SYGVKD. Terminally differentiated effector memory CD45RA+ cells were excluded by CCR7 positive selection of CD45RO-negative cells. Sequencing used immunoSEQ multiplex PCR; TCRdb keeps in-frame clones, though not all of them. The sample has about 2.1 million clones, just over 90% seen once. The specimen sequenced was naive CD8+ T cells from PBMCs. The chain combines TRBV10-3 with TRBJ1-5, with a weak D call TRBD1 (5 bases). This receptor was taken from a young man in good health. Some clones in this sample may be carry-over from other donors' samples. CDR3 sequence (DNA): TGTGCCACCCGTACAGGTAACCAGCCCCAGCATTTT. Residues: CATRTGNQPQHF.